This T cell receptor (beta chain) was captured in a study of T cells in localized non-small cell lung cancer. Broader study findings: The study found T cell clonality highest in uninvolved adjacent lung, above tumor. There were a median around 59 of the top 100 tumor clones appearing in adjacent lung. Longer overall survival was seen with higher T cell density measured in blood.

Produced via immunoSEQ multiplex PCR; TCRdb's table is partial and in-frame only. The sample includes about 62,000 clones, 80% to 90% of them seen just once. Details on this clone: The antigen is not known.

The length of the CDR3 is 15 residues. Trimming removed 5 bases at V and 0 bases at J, with 11 bases between. Germline lookup yields CDR1 MNHEY and CDR2 SVGAGI. The chain has TRBV6-5 and TRBJ2-1; perhaps TRBD1 as D (5 bases). Source: PBMCs, taken before any cancer treatment. The receptor's source is a man between 40 and 70 years old with stage II lung adenocarcinoma. CDR3 residues: CASSQGSTSYNEQFF. The CDR3 bases are TGTGCCAGCAGTCAGGGATCTACCTCCTACAATGAGCAGTTCTTC.